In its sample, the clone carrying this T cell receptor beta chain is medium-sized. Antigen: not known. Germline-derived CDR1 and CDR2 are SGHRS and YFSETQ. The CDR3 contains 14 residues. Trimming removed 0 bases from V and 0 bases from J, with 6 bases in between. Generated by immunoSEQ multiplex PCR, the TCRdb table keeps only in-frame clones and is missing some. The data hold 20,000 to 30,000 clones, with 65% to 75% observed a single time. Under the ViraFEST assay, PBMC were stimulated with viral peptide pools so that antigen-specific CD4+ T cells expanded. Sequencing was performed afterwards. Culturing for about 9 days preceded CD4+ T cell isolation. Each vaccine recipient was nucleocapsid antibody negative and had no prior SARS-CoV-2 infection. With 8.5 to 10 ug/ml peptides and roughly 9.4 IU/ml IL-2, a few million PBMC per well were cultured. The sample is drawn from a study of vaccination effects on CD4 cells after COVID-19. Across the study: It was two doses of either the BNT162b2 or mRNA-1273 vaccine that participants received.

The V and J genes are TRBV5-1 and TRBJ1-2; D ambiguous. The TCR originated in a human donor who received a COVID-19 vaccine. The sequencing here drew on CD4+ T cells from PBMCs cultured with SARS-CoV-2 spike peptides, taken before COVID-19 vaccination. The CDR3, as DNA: TGCGCCAGCAGCTTGGGAGGGACTAACTATGGCTACACCTTC. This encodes CASSLGGTNYGYTF.